A single sample gave rise to the 18 T cell receptor beta chains below, sequenced in a study of cytomegalovirus exposure and HLA in healthy donors. TCRdb keeps only in-frame clones here, not all; method: immunoSEQ multiplex PCR. Of 200,000 to 250,000 clones in the sample, around four fifths are singletons; the top ten hold 5.5% to 7%. Sequenced input: PBMCs. Receptors were obtained from a young woman in good health and CMV-seronegative.

V gene TRBV2 combines with J gene TRBJ1-1, with D perhaps TRBD1 (6 bases). V was cut by 4 bases and J by 6 bases, with 9 bases left in between. The germline gives CDR1 SNHLY, CDR2 FYNNEI. The CDR3 has 12 residues. CDR3 sequence (DNA): TGTGCCAGCAGTGTAGGGGGGTCTGAAGCTTTCTTT. Translation: CASSVGGSEAFF.

This chain links TRBV6-5 with TRBJ1-2; D gene unclear. In germline, CDR1 is MNHEY, CDR2 SVGAGI. CDR3 length: 13 amino acids. Trimming shortened V by 5 bases and J by 5 bases, and 12 bases separated the two germline ends. CDR3 bases: TGTGCCAGCAGTCCCGGTATTAGATATGGCTACACCTTC. Translated: CASSPGIRYGYTF.

Regarding this clone: Within the sample, other DNA sequences also encode this same CDR3. The chain joins TRBV5-1 to TRBJ1-2; 7 bases align to TRBD1. Germline values: CDR1 SGHRS, CDR2 YFSETQ. V lost 0 bases to trimming and J lost 6 bases; unmatched junction nucleotides: 2. The CDR3 is 13 amino acids. CDR3 sequence (DNA): TGCGCCAGCAGCTTGGGGCAGGGGGATGGCTACACCTTC. It is translated as CASSLGQGDGYTF.

Turning to this clone: One base away lies a much larger clone, so this may be a sequencing read error. V gene TRBV5-1 combines with J gene TRBJ2-7; 7 nucleotides agree with TRBD1. The germline V gene encodes CDR1 SGHRS and CDR2 YFSETQ. This CDR3 spans 13 amino acids. V lost 4 bases and J lost 3; bases outside the gene matches: 4. CDR3 region: CASSLRDSYEQYF. The CDR3, as DNA: TGCGCCAGCAGCCTCCGGGACAGCTACGAGCAGTACTTC.

This chain uses TRBV5-1 with TRBJ2-1, with D perhaps given as TRBD1 or TRBD2 (6 bases each). Trimming stripped 3 bases from V and 4 bases from J, with 11 bases between. This CDR3 is built from 14 residues. Germline values: CDR1 SGHRS, CDR2 YFSETQ. CDR3 region: CASSSGGGYNEQFF. The CDR3 DNA follows: TGCGCCAGCAGCTCCGGGGGCGGTTACAATGAGCAGTTCTTC.

The rearrangement joins TRBV25-1 to TRBJ2-2; D gene unclear. V lost 4 bases and J 9 bases, leaving 6 bases between the germline ends. The CDR3 has 11 amino acids. Germline V gene lookup returns CDR1 MGHDK and CDR2 SYGVNS. The DNA of the CDR3 is TGTGCCAGCAGTGTACAATGGGAGCTGTTTTTT. This translates into CASSVQWELFF. The whole variable domain, filled in from reference TRBV25-1 and TRBJ2-2, reads EADIYQTPRYLVIGTGKKITLECSQTMGHDKMYWYQQDPGMELHLIHYSYGVNSTEKGDLSSESTVSRIRTEHFPLTLESARPSHTSQYLCASSVQWELFFGEGSRLTVL.

The rearrangement joins TRBV30 to TRBJ2-1; no firm D call. CDR1 is GTSNPN and CDR2 is SVGIG in the germline V gene (reference sequence). Trimming removed 4 bases from V and 5 bases from J, with 3 bases in between. The CDR3 extends over 10 amino acids. The CDR3: CAWNDNEQFF. In DNA, the CDR3 is TGTGCCTGGAACGACAATGAGCAGTTCTTC. The entire variable domain, with the rest obtained from reference TRBV30 and TRBJ2-1, is as follows: SQTIHQWPATLVQPVGSPLSLECTVEGTSNPNLYWYRQAAGRGLQLLFYSVGIGQISSEVPQNLSASRPQDRQFILSSKKLLLSDSGFYLCAWNDNEQFFGPGTRLTVL.

This chain connects TRBV28 to TRBJ1-5; 9 bases fit TRBD1. This CDR3 has 19 amino acids. The V segment lost 1 base and the J segment 4 bases; nucleotides outside the gene matches: 14. Germline V CDR1 and CDR2: MDHEN, SYDVKM. Here the CDR3 DNA reads TGTGCCAGCAGTTTATTGGGGACAGGGTCTTTCCGATCGAATCAGCCCCAGCATTTT. Its translation is CASSLLGTGSFRSNQPQHF.

The chain recombines TRBV5-6 with TRBJ1-2, with 7 bases that match TRBD1. The CDR3 covers 15 residues. Germline trimming cut 2 bases from V and 6 bases from J; bases unmatched to any gene: 10. Germline CDR1 is SGHDT and CDR2 is YYEEEE. The CDR3 DNA reads as TGTGCCAGCAGCTTATCAGGGGGATCAAAAAATGGCTACACCTTC. This sequence encodes CASSLSGGSKNGYTF.

This clone was counted once. This chain joins TRBV6-6 and TRBJ2-5, with 7 nucleotides matching TRBD1. The CDR3 has 15 amino acids. V trimming: 2 bases; J trimming: 3 bases; junction bases outside the gene matches: 6. Germline values: CDR1 MNHNY, CDR2 SVGAGI (reference sequence). CDR3 residues: CASSYTGVGEETQYF. The CDR3, as DNA: TGTGCCAGCAGTTACACAGGGGTCGGCGAAGAGACCCAGTACTTC.

This chain connects TRBV6-1 to TRBJ2-1; D uncertain. Germline CDR1 and CDR2: MNHNS and SASEGT. The length of the CDR3 is 13 residues. V lost 6 bases, J lost 6 bases, and 12 bases lay in between. This CDR3 reads CASRIDGFNEQFF. The CDR3 DNA follows: TGTGCCAGCAGGATAGACGGATTCAATGAGCAGTTCTTC.

Note on this clone: This same CDR3 is encoded by further DNA sequences in the sample. V is TRBV10-1 and J is TRBJ2-1; D gene uncertain. The germline V gene has CDR1 WNHNN and CDR2 SYGVQD (reference sequence). The CDR3 runs to 13 residues. Trimming stripped 3 bases from V and 7 bases from J, with 10 bases between. DNA for the CDR3: TGCGCCAGCAGTGAAGGTTTGGGGAATGAGCAGTTCTTC. Its protein is CASSEGLGNEQFF.

The V call is TRBV28, the J call TRBJ2-7, with no clear D. Germline loops: CDR1 MDHEN, CDR2 SYDVKM. V shed 5 bases and J shed 0 bases, with 5 bases lying between them. CDR3 size: 12 residues. CDR3 DNA: TGTGCCAGCAGTCAATACTCCTACGAGCAGTACTTC. Its protein product is CASSQYSYEQYF.

This chain joins TRBV5-6 and TRBJ1-4; D gene unclear. Germline-derived CDR1 and CDR2 are SGHDT and YYEEEE. Trimming stripped 0 bases from V and 8 bases from J, with 11 bases between. The length of the CDR3 is 14 residues. CDR3 DNA sequence: TGTGCCAGCAGCTTGGCTGAAGCTGGGGAAAAACTGTTTTTT. Protein: CASSLAEAGEKLFF.

The chain has TRBV5-1 and TRBJ2-3; D is perhaps TRBD1 or TRBD2 (5 bases each). Germline CDR1 SGHRS, CDR2 YFSETQ. Deletions cut 5 bases from V and 2 bases from J, with 15 bases between. The CDR3 length is 15 residues. The DNA of the CDR3 is TGCGCCAGCAGTCCAGGGTCGGGGCCCACAGATACGCAGTATTTT. Translation gives CASSPGSGPTDTQYF.

This clone was recorded a few times. Here the CDR3 reads CASSLFDRAIYGYTF. The CDR3 coding sequence is TGCGCCAGCAGCTTGTTTGACAGGGCGATTTATGGCTACACCTTC. The J gene is TRBJ1-2, the V gene TRBV5-1; 7 nucleotides line up with TRBD1. CDR1 SGHRS and CDR2 YFSETQ come from the germline V gene. Trimming at V came to 1 base and at J to 5 bases, leaving 8 bases not matched to a gene. This CDR3 contains 15 residues.

The table lists this clone with a count of one. The chain joins TRBV6-1 to TRBJ1-5; no clear D gene. V was trimmed by 5 bases and J by 4 bases, leaving 15 bases between them. Per the germline V gene, CDR1 is MNHNS and CDR2 is SASEGT. The CDR3 is made up of 15 amino acids. CDR3 nucleotide sequence: TGTGCCAGCAGTTTTTGGACGGGTAATAATCAGCCCCAGCATTTT. It codes for CASSFWTGNNQPQHF.

The sample holds one count of this clone. The genes are TRBV11-3 and TRBJ2-7; perhaps D is TRBD1 or TRBD2 (5 bases each). CDR1 and CDR2 from the germline V gene are SGHNT and YENEEA. V lost 5 bases and J 3 bases, leaving 11 bases between the germline ends. This CDR3 region has 13 residues. The CDR3 loop reads CASSNGAFYEQYF. In DNA, the CDR3 is TGTGCCAGCAGCAACGGGGCCTTCTACGAGCAGTACTTC.